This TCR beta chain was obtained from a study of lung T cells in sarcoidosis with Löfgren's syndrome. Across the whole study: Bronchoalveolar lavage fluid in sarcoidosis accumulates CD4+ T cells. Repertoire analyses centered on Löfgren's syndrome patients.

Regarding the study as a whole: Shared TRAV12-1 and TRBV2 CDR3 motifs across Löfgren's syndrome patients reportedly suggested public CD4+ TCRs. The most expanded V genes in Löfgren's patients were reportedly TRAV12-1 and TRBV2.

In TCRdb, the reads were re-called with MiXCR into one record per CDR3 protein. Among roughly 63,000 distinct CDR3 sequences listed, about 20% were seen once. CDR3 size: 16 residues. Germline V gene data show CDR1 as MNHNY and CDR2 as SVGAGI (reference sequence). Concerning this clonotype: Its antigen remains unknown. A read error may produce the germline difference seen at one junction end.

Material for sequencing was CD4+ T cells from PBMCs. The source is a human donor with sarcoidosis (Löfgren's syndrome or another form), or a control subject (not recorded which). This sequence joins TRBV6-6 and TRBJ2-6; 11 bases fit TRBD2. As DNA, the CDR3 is TGTGTCAGCATAGCTAGCGGGGGGACCGGGGCCAACGTCCTTACTTTC. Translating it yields CVSIASGGTGANVLTF.